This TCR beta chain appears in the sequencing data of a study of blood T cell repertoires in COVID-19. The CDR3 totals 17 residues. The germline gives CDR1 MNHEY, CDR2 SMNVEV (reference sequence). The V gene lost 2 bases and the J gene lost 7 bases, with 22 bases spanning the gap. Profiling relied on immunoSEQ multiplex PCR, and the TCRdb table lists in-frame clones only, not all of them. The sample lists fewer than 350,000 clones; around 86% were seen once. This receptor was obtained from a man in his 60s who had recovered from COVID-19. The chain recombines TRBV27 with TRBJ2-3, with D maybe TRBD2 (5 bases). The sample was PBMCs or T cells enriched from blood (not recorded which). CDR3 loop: CASSLVTRRELGNTQYF. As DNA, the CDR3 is TGTGCCAGCAGTTTAGTGACCCGACGGGAATTAGGAAATACGCAGTATTTT.